The sequence of this TCR beta chain was determined in a study of CD8+ T cells in alopecia areata. Study overall: Transfer of skin from roughly 6-12-month-old C3H/HeJ graft donors with spontaneous alopecia was made to roughly 6-11-week-old female C3H/HeJ mice.

Study observations and caveats: Patients shared TCRs less clearly than mice did, possibly owing to HLA. Scalp lesions, especially in alopecia totalis/universalis, had higher clonality than normal scalp.

Details on this clone: Antigen: not known. Gene names and germline match the mouse. Coverage ceases 4 residues before the CDR3 finishes, and the germline J gene fills in the end.

CDR1 is SGHDT and CDR2 is FRDEAV in the germline V gene. The CDR3 loop spans 14 amino acids. The junction had 4 bases not matched to a gene; V was cut back by 5 bases and J by 0 bases. CD4, CD8alpha, NKG2D, NKG2ACE and other markers were used to sort pooled cutaneous lymph node cells. cDNA serving as the sequencing template came from extracted, reverse transcribed RNA. Assay used: immunoSEQ multiplex PCR; TCRdb lists only in-frame clones, some missing. Captured here are around 300,000 clones, none seen once; the top ten comprise about 1.2%. The source material was CD4+ T cells sorted from a lymph node. The sequence was obtained from a C3H/HeJ mouse with alopecia areata. As its MHC haplotype, the strain has H2-k. The gene calls are TRBV14 and TRBJ1-1, with 7 bases that match TRBD1. The CDR3 loop is CASRSGTANTEVFF. The CDR3 bases that were read are TGTGCCAGCAGGTCCGGGACAGCAAACACA.